Here is one TCR beta chain with its context. Its antigen remains unknown. This sample was included in a study of T cell responses to AZD1222 COVID-19 vaccine. The overall study: Second doses were pooled across both intervals (about 4 or about 12 weeks).

Clones were read by immunoSEQ multiplex PCR, and TCRdb kept only the in-frame ones, dropping some. The table shows about 70,000 clones, with 85% occurring only once. The germline V gene has CDR1 KGHSH and CDR2 LQKENI. The ends were cut back, 2 bases at V and 0 bases at J, with 14 bases in the middle. The CDR3 loop spans 16 amino acids. General study findings and limits: None of the repertoires were sampled until the peak T cell response had passed. Most donors were white British, females outnumbered males, and clonal diversity was possibly underestimated. The span of vaccine-associated CD4 TCRs extended across spike, with dominance at 160-218 and 743-854.

The chain recombines TRBV18 with TRBJ2-7; a weak D match, TRBD1 (6 bases). The source is an adult in good health. The specimen was peripheral blood, collected on day 0 of AZD1222 vaccination. CDR3 in amino acids: CASSPMLGGSSYEQYF. The CDR3 DNA is TGTGCCAGCTCACCAATGTTAGGGGGTAGCTCCTACGAGCAGTACTTC.